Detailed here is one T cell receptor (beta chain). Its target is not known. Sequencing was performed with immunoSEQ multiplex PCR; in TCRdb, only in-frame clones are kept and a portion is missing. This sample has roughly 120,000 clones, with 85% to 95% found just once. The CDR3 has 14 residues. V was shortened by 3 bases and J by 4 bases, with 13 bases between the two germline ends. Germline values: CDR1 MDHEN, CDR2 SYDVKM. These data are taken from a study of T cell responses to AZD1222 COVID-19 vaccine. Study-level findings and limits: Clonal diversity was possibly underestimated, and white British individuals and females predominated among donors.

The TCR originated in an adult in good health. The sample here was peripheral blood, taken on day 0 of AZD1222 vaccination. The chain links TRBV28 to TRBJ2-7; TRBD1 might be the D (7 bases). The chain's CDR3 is CASSFQGGAYEQYF. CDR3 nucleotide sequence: TGTGCCAGCAGTTTTCAGGGGGGAGCTTACGAGCAGTACTTC. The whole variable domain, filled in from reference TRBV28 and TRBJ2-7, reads DVKVTQSSRYLVKRTGEKVFLECVQDMDHENMFWYRQDPGLGLRLIYFSYDVKMKEKGDIPEGYSVSREKKERFSLILESASTNQTSMYLCASSFQGGAYEQYFGPGTRLTVT.